These 29 T cell receptor beta chains share one sample of origin, sequenced in a study of blood T cell repertoires in COVID-19. Data came from immunoSEQ multiplex PCR; TCRdb stores just in-frame clones and leaves some out. The repertoire consists of tens of thousands of clones, with about 86% occurring once and the leading ten covering roughly 12%. The specimen was peripheral blood. Receptors were obtained from a man aged 70-80 years with active COVID-19.

The genes are TRBV11-2 and TRBJ2-3; 9 positions match TRBD1. CDR3 length equals 15 residues. Germline assignment: CDR1 SGHAT and CDR2 FQNNGV. J lost 4 bases, V lost 0 bases, and 2 bases had no gene match. CDR3 region: CASSLDGTGPDTQYF. For the CDR3, the DNA is TGTGCCAGCAGCTTAGACGGGACAGGGCCAGATACGCAGTATTTT.

This rearrangement joins TRBV19 to TRBJ1-1, with D possibly matching TRBD1 (6 bases). The germline CDR1 and CDR2 sequences are LNHDA and SQIVND (reference sequence). The CDR3 loop spans 11 amino acids. V was trimmed by 9 bases and J by 4 bases, leaving 9 bases between them. DNA of the CDR3: TGTGCCAGCCGGACAGTCACTGAAGCTTTCTTT. It is translated as CASRTVTEAFF.

The chain employs TRBV11-2 and TRBJ2-1, with TRBD2 matching 14 bases. Germline loops: CDR1 SGHAT, CDR2 FQNNGV. V shed 7 bases, J shed 8 bases, and the junction held 10 bases outside the gene matches. The CDR3 has 16 residues. CDR3 in amino acids: CASTATTSGGADEQFF. The CDR3 nucleotides are TGTGCCAGCACTGCCACGACTAGCGGGGGGGCCGATGAGCAGTTCTTC.

This clone showed up just once. J is TRBJ1-6 and V is TRBV5-1; 8 positions match TRBD1. The CDR3 covers 15 residues. The germline V gene has CDR1 SGHRS and CDR2 YFSETQ. Trimming at V came to 0 bases and at J to 8 bases, leaving 4 bases not matched to a gene. The chain's CDR3 is CASSLGGTGDSPLHF. The DNA for the CDR3 is TGCGCCAGCAGCTTGGGGGGGACAGGAGATTCACCCCTCCACTTT.

This clone was counted between two and nine times. The chain uses TRBV19 and TRBJ1-5; the D gene is possibly TRBD1 (5 bases). CDR1 is LNHDA and CDR2 is SQIVND in the germline V gene (reference sequence). The CDR3 loop spans 13 amino acids. Trimming took off 8 bases at V and 6 bases at J, with 14 bases between the two ends. CDR3 sequence (DNA): TGTGCCAGTTCACGACAGATACGTCAGCCCCAGCATTTT. It yields the protein CASSRQIRQPQHF.

In regard to this clone: The identical CDR3 is also encoded by other nucleotide sequences in the sample. The chain couples TRBV24-1 to TRBJ2-1, with 11 bases matching TRBD1. This CDR3 has 15 residues. The germline V gene has CDR1 KGHDR and CDR2 SFDVKD. The V gene end was trimmed by 3 bases and the J gene end by 5 bases; junction bases not matched to a gene: 2. The CDR3 sequence: CATSDPGQGDNEQFF. CDR3 in DNA: TGTGCCACCAGTGATCCGGGACAGGGGGACAATGAGCAGTTCTTC.

V is TRBV11-3 and J is TRBJ2-6; D not resolved. With 2 bases removed from V and 0 bases from J, the gap between germline ends came to 11 bases. Germline V gives CDR1 SGHNT, CDR2 YENEEA. The CDR3 totals 17 residues. CDR3 protein: CASSLNPSTSGANVLTF. CDR3 bases: TGTGCCAGCAGCTTAAATCCGTCTACCTCTGGGGCCAACGTCCTGACTTTC.

The chain carries TRBV4-1 and TRBJ2-1; 8 nucleotides line up with TRBD2. In germline, CDR1 is MGHRA, CDR2 YSYEKL. The CDR3 extends over 15 amino acids. Germline trimming cut 3 bases from V and 7 bases from J; bases unmatched to any gene: 8. CDR3 residues: CASSHPGGAVNEQFF. CDR3 in DNA: TGCGCCAGCAGCCATCCCGGGGGGGCCGTGAATGAGCAGTTCTTC.

This chain links TRBV6-5 with TRBJ1-1, with D possibly TRBD1 on 5 matching bases. This CDR3 contains 12 residues. Germline loops: CDR1 MNHEY, CDR2 SVGAGI. The V gene lost 7 bases and the J gene lost 2 bases, with 8 bases spanning the gap. Here the CDR3 reads CASNRGNTEAFF. CDR3 DNA sequence: TGTGCCAGCAATAGGGGAAACACTGAAGCTTTCTTT.

The chain is built from TRBV5-1 and TRBJ1-4; 8 bases align to TRBD1. The germline V gene encodes CDR1 SGHRS and CDR2 YFSETQ. This CDR3 region has 14 residues. Germline trimming cut 4 bases from V and 8 bases from J; bases unmatched to any gene: 7. CDR3 sequence reads: CASSQGQVLEKLFF. DNA for the CDR3: TGCGCCAGCAGCCAGGGACAGGTTCTGGAAAAACTGTTTTTT. Full variable domain (rest looked up from reference TRBV5-1 and TRBJ1-4): KAGVTQTPRYLIKTRGQQVTLSCSPISGHRSVSWYQQTPGQGLQFLFEYFSETQRNKGNFPGRFSGRQFSNSRSEMNVSTLELGDSALYLCASSQGQVLEKLFFGSGTQLSVL.

This rearrangement joins TRBV4-1 to TRBJ1-6; D not resolved. V shed 0 bases and J shed 4 bases, with 4 bases lying between them. Germline V lookup: CDR1 MGHRA, CDR2 YSYEKL. The CDR3 covers 14 residues. The CDR3 sequence: CASSQEQYNSPLHF. In nucleotides, the CDR3 is TGCGCCAGCAGCCAAGAGCAGTATAATTCACCCCTCCACTTT.

The J gene is TRBJ2-3, the V gene TRBV9; TRBD1 agrees at 7 bases. Germline V gene data show CDR1 as SGDLS and CDR2 as YYNGEE. This CDR3 comprises 16 residues. J gave up 5 bases and V 5 bases, and 14 bases lay outside the gene matches. For the CDR3, the DNA is TGTGCCAGCAGTGGCGCCGGGACAGTGGGCGGAGATACGCAGTATTTT. It yields the protein CASSGAGTVGGDTQYF.

In nucleotides, the CDR3 is TGTGCCAGTAGTACCCCCCCGACAGGGAACGGGGAGCTGTTTTTT. It specifies CASSTPPTGNGELFF. This rearrangement joins TRBV19 to TRBJ2-2, with TRBD1 matching 7 bases. This CDR3 comprises 15 residues. Germline values: CDR1 LNHDA, CDR2 SQIVND (reference sequence). The junction had 9 bases not matched to a gene; V was cut back by 4 bases and J by 7 bases.

This clone was recorded only once. Here the CDR3 DNA reads TGTGCCATCAGTGAGTCGGAGGGGAGGGGTGAAAAACTGTTTTTT. The encoded protein is CAISESEGRGEKLFF. The chain is built from TRBV10-3 and TRBJ1-4; D may be TRBD1 (5 bases). The CDR3 covers 15 residues. Trimming cost V 0 bases and J 7 bases, with 12 bases left between them. Germline CDR1 is ENHRY and CDR2 is SYGVKD.

This clone was recorded only once. The rearrangement links TRBV19 to TRBJ1-2; possible D gene TRBD1, 6 bases. Germline CDR1 LNHDA, CDR2 SQIVND (reference sequence). The CDR3 spans 15 residues. V gave up 4 bases and J gave up 1 base, with 13 bases separating them. This CDR3 reads CASSTQGSLNYGYTF. CDR3 coding DNA: TGTGCCAGTAGTACCCAGGGGTCCCTTAACTATGGCTACACCTTC.

The chain couples TRBV18 to TRBJ1-2; no clear D gene. CDR1 is KGHSH, CDR2 LQKENI, per germline. The CDR3 loop spans 15 amino acids. V was shortened by 2 bases and J by 2 bases, with 12 bases between the two germline ends. The CDR3 is CASSPEVGRNYGYTF. The CDR3 DNA reads as TGTGCCAGCTCACCAGAAGTTGGCAGAAACTATGGCTACACCTTC.

V usage is TRBV4-1 and J usage is TRBJ1-1, with 7 bases aligning to TRBD1. The CDR3 totals 14 residues. Trimming took 4 bases from V and 5 from J; bases not matched to a gene: 7. Germline V gene lookup returns CDR1 MGHRA and CDR2 YSYEKL. DNA for the CDR3: TGCGCCAGCAGCCTGCAGGGGGGATGGACTGAAGCTTTCTTT. Protein product: CASSLQGGWTEAFF.

The chain carries TRBV3-1 (or the pseudogene TRBV3-2) and TRBJ2-6, with D possibly TRBD2 on 7 matching bases. Per the germline V gene, CDR1 is LGHDT and CDR2 is YNNKEL (reference sequence). The ends were cut back, 1 base at V and 2 bases at J, with 15 bases in the middle. The CDR3 is made up of 18 amino acids. The CDR3 loop is CASSQVLSGGPGANVLTF. Written as DNA, the CDR3 is TGTGCCAGCAGCCAAGTCTTGTCCGGGGGGCCTGGGGCCAACGTCCTGACTTTC.

The rearrangement links TRBV29-1 to TRBJ2-3, with 9 bases matching TRBD1. The germline gives CDR1 SQVTM, CDR2 ANQGSEA. The ends lost 3 bases at V and 1 base at J; junction bases unmatched: 5. The CDR3 runs 15 residues. The CDR3 sequence is CSVEGTGWGTDTQYF. The CDR3 nucleotides are TGCAGCGTTGAGGGGACAGGGTGGGGCACAGATACGCAGTATTTT.

In its sample, this clone was seen a few times. The CDR3 reads CASRPKDRLGTEAFF. In DNA, the CDR3 is TGTGCCAGCAGGCCGAAGGACAGGTTAGGGACTGAAGCTTTCTTT. This rearrangement joins TRBV7-9 to TRBJ1-1; 7 bases fit TRBD1. CDR3 length: 15 amino acids. The junction had 12 bases not matched to a gene; V was cut back by 6 bases and J by 5 bases. The V gene's germline CDR1 is SEHNR and CDR2 FQNEAQ (reference sequence).

The chain combines TRBV2 with TRBJ2-3, with 16 bases lining up with TRBD2. Trimming removed 7 bases from V and 5 bases from J; junction bases left unmatched: 6. Germline values: CDR1 SNHLY, CDR2 FYNNEI. CDR3 length: 16 amino acids. CDR3 sequence (DNA): TGTGCCAGCAAATGGGGACTAGCGGGGGGGCGAGATACGCAGTATTTT. Residues: CASKWGLAGGRDTQYF.

The rearrangement joins TRBV27 to TRBJ1-2, with D possibly TRBD1 on 5 matching bases. The CDR3 has 17 amino acids. V was clipped by 0 bases and J by 2 bases, with 16 bases between them. Germline assignment: CDR1 MNHEY and CDR2 SMNVEV (reference sequence). The CDR3 coding sequence is TGTGCCAGCAGTTTATCGGGCAGGGCAAGTAACAACTATGGCTACACCTTC. It translates to CASSLSGRASNNYGYTF.

The rearrangement joins TRBV19 to TRBJ1-1; D ambiguous. Trimming took 4 bases from V and 7 from J, leaving 19 bases between them. The CDR3 has 15 residues. CDR1 is LNHDA and CDR2 is SQIVND in the germline V gene (reference sequence). CDR3 DNA: TGTGCCAGTAGTACCCTCACGCGTTCCCCTCGTGAAGCTTTCTTT. Its translation is CASSTLTRSPREAFF.

The table lists this clone with a count of one. The rearrangement uses TRBV19 and TRBJ2-3; 10 bases line up with TRBD2. Germline lookup yields CDR1 LNHDA and CDR2 SQIVND (reference sequence). V was clipped by 3 bases and J by 10 bases; unmatched bases: 4. The length of the CDR3 is 13 residues. As DNA, the CDR3 is TGTGCCAGTAGTATGGAAAGCGGGAGGGCGCAGTATTTT. It is translated as CASSMESGRAQYF.

This clone was found once. The chain combines TRBV6-6 with TRBJ2-3; D remains ambiguous. Germline loops: CDR1 MNHNY, CDR2 SVGAGI (reference sequence). The CDR3 consists of 13 residues. Trimming took off 4 bases at V and 5 bases at J, with 10 bases between the two ends. The CDR3 sequence is CASSSPGLDTQYF. In DNA form, the CDR3 reads TGTGCCAGCAGTTCACCAGGATTAGATACGCAGTATTTT.

The chain joins TRBV18 to TRBJ1-3; a weak D match, TRBD1 (6 bases). CDR1 is KGHSH and CDR2 is LQKENI in the germline V gene. CDR3 size: 17 residues. Deletions cut 3 bases from V and 1 base from J, with 16 bases between. The CDR3 DNA sequence: TGTGCCAGCTCACCCCGACAGGCGTACCTGTCTGGAAACACCATATATTTT. Encoded protein: CASSPRQAYLSGNTIYF.

With regard to this clone: This same CDR3 is encoded by further DNA sequences in the sample. CDR3 sequence reads: CASSRGRNEKLFF. DNA for the CDR3: TGTGCCAGCTCACGGGGGAGGAATGAAAAACTGTTTTTT. The V call is TRBV18, the J call TRBJ1-4, with a tentative D call TRBD1 (5 bases). CDR1 and CDR2 (germline): KGHSH, LQKENI. The V and J ends lost 4 bases and 5 bases respectively, with 8 bases between them. This CDR3 is built from 13 residues.

The chain employs TRBV15 and TRBJ1-2; possible D gene TRBD1, 5 bases. V was pared by 1 base and J by 4 bases, with 10 bases between. The CDR3 totals 14 residues. Germline V CDR1 and CDR2: LNHNV, YYDKDF (reference sequence). The CDR3 DNA reads TGTGCCACCAGCAGAGGGGGCAGCCTCTATGGCTACACCTTC. Translated: CATSRGGSLYGYTF.

The chain employs TRBV11-3 and TRBJ1-2; maybe TRBD1 (5 bases). Germline V gives CDR1 SGHNT, CDR2 YENEEA. V lost 0 bases and J 8 bases, leaving 13 bases between the germline ends. The CDR3 runs 14 residues. The CDR3 sequence: CASSLDAVTGGYTF. As DNA, the CDR3 is TGTGCCAGCAGCTTAGATGCAGTAACAGGAGGCTACACCTTC.